The T cell receptor beta chain described here comes from a study of cytomegalovirus exposure and HLA in healthy donors. As to this clone: Its antigen is unidentified.

The trim removed 5 bases at V and 1 base at J, leaving 4 bases unmatched. Germline V gives CDR1 SEHNR, CDR2 FQNEAQ (reference sequence). This CDR3 spans 14 amino acids. Those who donated were healthy bone marrow donors. Donors were ostensibly healthy at sampling, although undocumented immune exposures were probable. The PCR made use of 60 Vbeta and 13 Jbeta primers. Method: immunoSEQ multiplex PCR; TCRdb's copy keeps in-frame clones and lacks some. In the table there are approximately 170,000 clones, around 76% of which are singletons. General study findings and limits: Confirmation in vitro established that three CMV-associated chains were specific for CMV antigens.

This sequence joins TRBV7-9 and TRBJ1-1; 7 nucleotides line up with TRBD1. The sequence was obtained from a man between 40 and 49 years old in good health and CMV-seronegative. The sample taken for sequencing was PBMCs. CDR3 sequence (DNA): TGTGCCAGCAGCCGACAGGGCTCGAACACTGAAGCTTTCTTT. Its protein is CASSRQGSNTEAFF.